The TCR beta chain under discussion was sequenced for a study of neurological immune-mediated disorders (dated by TCRdb to about 2019). About the study as a whole: Peripheral blood TCR-beta repertoires from patients with HTLV-I-associated myelopathy (HAM/TSP), patients with multiple sclerosis, and healthy controls were compared in the study using UMI-based sequencing. The roughly 99 TCR-beta libraries covered PBMC samples along with longitudinal samples, technical triplicates, and paired sorted CD4+ and CD8+ T-cell subsets. The cohort included approximately 70 subjects: approximately 14 with HAM/TSP, some 35 with multiple sclerosis, and some 20 healthy controls.

Overall study outcomes, separate from this receptor: Expanded clones from different subjects shared no identical CDR3 amino acid sequences, which suggests that TCR-beta repertoires were private in all groups. TCR clonal expansion was greatest in HAM/TSP patients and smallest in MS patients, who ranked below even healthy controls.

Trimming removed 0 bases from V and 1 base from J, leaving 11 bases between the germline ends. From the germline V gene, CDR1 is SGHRS and CDR2 is YFSETQ. The CDR3, from cysteine to phenylalanine, totals 16 residues. Only CDR3 DNA remains: 48 bases, in frame from the first base. For the unsorted PBMC libraries, 2 million PBMCs were stored in RNAlater at -80 degrees C until RNA extraction and were used to generate the libraries. Peripheral blood was subjected to Ficoll-Hypaque density gradient centrifugation to isolate PBMCs, which were then cryopreserved in liquid nitrogen. This clonotype was detected many times. This receptor's antigen is unknown. One base away there is no much larger clone; base qualities are not given. cDNA synthesis used template-switch 5'RACE with a primer carrying a 10-nucleotide random unique molecular identifier tagging each TCR transcript. Each sequencing run produced over 180 million TCR-beta sequences covering 15-18 subjects. The RNeasy kit was used to extract total RNA. Using the KAPA Real-time Library Amplification kit, TCR-beta VDJ regions were amplified with primers for the TCR constant region and the 5'RACE anchor. A first PCR added sample indexes and Illumina adaptors, and a second PCR then raised library yield. The roughly 650 bp TCR product was size-selected on a 2% E-gel SizeSelection system after Ampure bead purification. Library quality was checked on a Bioanalyzer, concentration was measured with Qubit, and libraries were quantified with the Kapa Library Quantification kit before pooling. Libraries were sequenced paired-end 2 x 150 bp on an Illumina HiSeq 2500. To increase sequence diversity, about 25-31% phiX was spiked into each library pool. The paper's processing steps were these. Quality-filtered reads were processed with the UMI-based MiGEC pipeline, which removed over 90% of raw TCR sequences during error correction. VDJ genes were aligned to IMGT germline references, and each clonotype was defined by a unique CDR3 amino acid sequence together with V-J genes. Clonal expansion, Shannon diversity and CDR3 relatedness (CalcPairwiseDistances, ClusterSamples) were evaluated with VDJtools, and phylogenetic trees were built with CLCbio workbench. A clone was classed as expanded if it had 8 or more unique UMIs, a cutoff based on coefficient-of-variation modelling across technical triplicates. TCRdb reprocessed the public reads (quality trimming at Q25 with fastp, clone calling with MiXCR) and kept in-frame beta chains. Rows with a matching CDR3 protein are joined into one entry that keeps the most common DNA and genes. None of the V and J calls come from the authors' own analysis; TCRdb made them. The table for this sample lists 36,000 or so distinct CDR3 sequences; 10% of them were counted only once. The ten largest clones take up roughly 6.6% of the sample.

The receptor was derived from a woman aged 25 to 39 with HTLV-1-associated myelopathy (HAM/TSP). Sequenced material: PBMCs. The V and J genes are TRBV5-1 and TRBJ1-5; no confident D gene assignment can be made. For the CDR3, the sequence is CASSLDGPRSNQPQHF. The DNA sequence reads TGCGCCAGCAGCTTGGACGGACCGAGAAGCAATCAGCCCCAGCATTTT. The CDR3, completed at both ends by the reference TRBV5-1 and TRBJ1-5 genes, gives the full variable domain KAGVTQTPRYLIKTRGQQVTLSCSPISGHRSVSWYQQTPGQGLQFLFEYFSETQRNKGNFPGRFSGRQFSNSRSEMNVSTLELGDSALYLCASSLDGPRSNQPQHFGDGTRLSIL.